What follows are 14 T cell receptor beta chains derived from one specimen sequenced in a study of neoadjuvant nivolumab and ipilimumab in lung cancer. The table came from immunoSEQ multiplex PCR; TCRdb's copy has only in-frame clones and leaves some out. The sample lists approximately 26,000 clones, 80% occurring once. The sample here was peripheral blood, taken before neoadjuvant nivolumab, alone or with ipilimumab. The receptors originated from an adult with non-small cell lung cancer.

CDR3 sequence reads: CASSSGAGGPNEQFF. Written as DNA, the CDR3 is TGCGCCAGCAGCTCTGGGGCAGGGGGACCAAATGAGCAGTTCTTC. The chain recombines TRBV5-1 with TRBJ2-1; 7 nucleotides agree with TRBD1. Germline assignment: CDR1 SGHRS and CDR2 YFSETQ. This CDR3 region has 15 residues. The V gene end was trimmed by 3 bases and the J gene end by 7 bases; junction bases not matched to a gene: 10.

This chain connects TRBV19 to TRBJ2-7; TRBD1 is a possible D gene (6 bases). V lost 1 base to trimming and J lost 2 bases, with 9 bases between them. The CDR3 length is 14 residues. Germline V gene data show CDR1 as LNHDA and CDR2 as SQIVND (reference sequence). The DNA for the CDR3 is TGTGCCAGTAGTATAGGGGGGCGAACCTACGAGCAGTACTTC. As protein: CASSIGGRTYEQYF.

The CDR3 region has the DNA TGTGCCAGCAGTTACCGGAGGGGGAACACTGAAGCTTTCTTT. As protein: CASSYRRGNTEAFF. V usage is TRBV6-5 and J usage is TRBJ1-1, with D possibly being TRBD1 (5 bases). The CDR3 loop spans 14 amino acids. CDR1 is MNHEY and CDR2 is SVGAGI in the germline V gene. V shed 2 bases and J shed 1 base, with 8 bases lying between them.

The chain recombines TRBV5-1 with TRBJ2-1; 9 positions match TRBD2. CDR1 and CDR2 from the germline V gene are SGHRS and YFSETQ. The CDR3 sequence is 16 residues long. V lost 0 bases and J lost 8; bases outside the gene matches: 9. CDR3 residues: CASSLALRGGRDEQFF. The CDR3 DNA sequence: TGCGCCAGCAGCTTGGCCCTGCGGGGGGGCCGGGATGAGCAGTTCTTC.

This clone appeared a few times. The chain uses TRBV27 and TRBJ1-2, with 7 bases identical to TRBD1. Germline assignment: CDR1 MNHEY and CDR2 SMNVEV (reference sequence). With 4 bases clipped from V and 3 bases from J, the junction kept 11 bases outside the gene matches. This CDR3 comprises 16 residues. The CDR3 loop reads CASSSQGDSRHYGYTF. The CDR3 nucleotides are TGTGCCAGCAGTTCCCAGGGGGACAGTAGACACTATGGCTACACCTTC.

This chain connects TRBV5-1 to TRBJ1-4, with a weak D call TRBD1 (5 bases). Trimming took off 3 bases at V and 6 bases at J, with 21 bases between the two ends. Per germline, CDR1 SGHRS and CDR2 YFSETQ. This CDR3 region has 17 residues. CDR3: CASSSPLGQGGDEKLFF. For the CDR3, the DNA is TGCGCCAGCAGCTCCCCGTTGGGGCAGGGTGGAGATGAAAAACTGTTTTTT.

The chain has TRBV27 and TRBJ1-2, with D perhaps matching TRBD1 (6 bases). The CDR3 is 14 amino acids. Trimming stripped 5 bases from V and 4 bases from J, with 14 bases between. Germline V CDR1 and CDR2: MNHEY, SMNVEV (reference sequence). The CDR3 protein is CASSGGGSRYGYTF. The CDR3 DNA reads TGTGCCAGCAGTGGGGGGGGCTCACGCTATGGCTACACCTTC.

The V call is TRBV6-5, the J call TRBJ2-2; the D gene could be TRBD1 or TRBD2 (6 bases each). Per germline, CDR1 MNHEY and CDR2 SVGAGI. This CDR3 has 15 residues. Trimming took 0 bases from V and 7 from J, leaving 12 bases between them. The CDR3 DNA sequence: TGTGCCAGCAGTTACTCGAGCAGGGGAGGCGGGGAGCTGTTTTTT. As protein: CASSYSSRGGGELFF.

V usage is TRBV19 and J usage is TRBJ1-2, with D uncertain. Germline V gene lookup returns CDR1 LNHDA and CDR2 SQIVND (reference sequence). This CDR3 contains 14 residues. V gave up 3 bases and J gave up 2 bases, with 10 bases separating them. As DNA, the CDR3 is TGTGCCAGTAGTATTGCCAGGAGCAACTATGGCTACACCTTC. Its protein product is CASSIARSNYGYTF.

V and J are TRBV9 and TRBJ1-2, with a weak D call TRBD1 (6 bases). The CDR3 length is 15 residues. V was pared by 0 bases and J by 2 bases, with 11 bases between. In germline, CDR1 is SGDLS, CDR2 YYNGEE. CDR3 DNA: TGTGCCAGCAGCGTAGGGGGGGGCGCGAACTATGGCTACACCTTC. Amino acid sequence: CASSVGGGANYGYTF. Full variable domain (outside the CDR3, taken from reference TRBV9 and TRBJ1-2): DSGVTQTPKHLITATGQRVTLRCSPRSGDLSVYWYQQSLDQGLQFLIQYYNGEERAKGNILERFSAQQFPDLHSELNLSSLELGDSALYFCASSVGGGANYGYTFGSGTRLTVV.

The V call is TRBV5-6, the J call TRBJ2-6; D not certain. The CDR3 loop spans 14 amino acids. Trimming left V 3 bases short and J 3 bases short, with 7 bases between. Germline CDR1 is SGHDT and CDR2 is YYEEEE. The DNA for the CDR3 is TGTGCCAGCAGCTGGAATGGTGGGGCCAACGTCCTGACTTTC. Its translation: CASSWNGGANVLTF.

This sequence joins TRBV7-2 and TRBJ1-1; 7 bases agree with TRBD1. The CDR3 totals 15 residues. V shed 10 bases and J 1 base; nucleotides not matched to a gene: 12. Germline V gene sequence: CDR1 SGHTA, CDR2 FQGNSA. The CDR3 is CATTPTGRRNTEAFF. In nucleotides, the CDR3 is TGTGCCACCACCCCGACAGGGCGAAGGAACACTGAAGCTTTCTTT.

This clone has only one observation. This chain uses TRBV7-9 with TRBJ2-5; 8 bases fit TRBD2. The germline V gene has CDR1 SEHNR and CDR2 FQNEAQ (reference sequence). V trimming: 5 bases; J trimming: 2 bases; junction bases outside the gene matches: 7. The CDR3 is made up of 15 amino acids. The CDR3 nucleotides are TGTGCCAGCAGCCCCCCCGGGGGGGGGCAAGAGACCCAGTACTTC. This encodes CASSPPGGGQETQYF.

The DNA for the CDR3 is TGTGCCAGCAGAGGAACAGGAGAGAACACTGAAGCTTTCTTT. Its translation is CASRGTGENTEAFF. The V gene is TRBV25-1, the J gene TRBJ1-1, with D possibly being TRBD1 (5 bases). In germline, CDR1 is MGHDK, CDR2 SYGVNS. The CDR3 runs to 14 residues. Trimming took off 6 bases at V and 1 base at J, with 12 bases between the two ends.